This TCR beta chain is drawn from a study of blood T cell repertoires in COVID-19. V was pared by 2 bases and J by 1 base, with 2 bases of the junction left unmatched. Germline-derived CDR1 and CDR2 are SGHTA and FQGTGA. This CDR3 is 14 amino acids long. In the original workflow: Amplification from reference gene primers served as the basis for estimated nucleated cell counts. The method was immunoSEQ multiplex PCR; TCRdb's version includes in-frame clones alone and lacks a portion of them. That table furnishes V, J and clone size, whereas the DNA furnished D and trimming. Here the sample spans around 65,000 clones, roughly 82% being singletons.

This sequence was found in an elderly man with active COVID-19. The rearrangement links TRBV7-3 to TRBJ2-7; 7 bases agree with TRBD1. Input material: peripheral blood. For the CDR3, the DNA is TGTGCCAGCAGCTTACAGGGGGATTCCTACGAGCAGTACTTC. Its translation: CASSLQGDSYEQYF.